This T cell receptor (beta chain) was sequenced during a study of tumor and adjacent non-tumor tissue in lung cancer. Study overall: Histology: about a dozen adenocarcinoma, 2 squamous cell carcinoma, 1 small cell lung cancer. Each sample yielded about 4.17 million productive TCRbeta reads on average.

As for this clonotype: Possible read error: a much larger clone is one base away.

J was trimmed by 6 bases and V by 2 bases; bases with no gene match: 8. The CDR3 length is 16 residues. The template was RNA from unsorted bulk tissue. TCRbeta libraries were built with three rounds of nested PCR, modified from ARM-PCR. MiXCR, run by TCRdb on the multiplex PCR reads, gives a single entry per CDR3 protein. Of 220,000 or so distinct CDR3 sequences detected, roughly 70% appear once; the ten largest clones hold around 27%. This clonotype was obtained from a man in his sixties with non-small cell lung cancer. The chain links TRBV12-3 or TRBV12-4 to TRBJ2-4; TRBD2 matches 9 bases. The material sequenced was lung tumor tissue. The CDR3 reads CASSLTAGGPANIQYF. In DNA, the CDR3 is TGTGCCAGCAGTTTAACGGCGGGAGGGCCAGCAAACATTCAGTACTTC.